These 10 T cell receptor beta chains share one sample of origin, sequenced in a study of response to subunit inactivated influenza vaccine. A single record per CDR3 protein comes from TCRdb applying MiXCR to the RT-PCR reads. The profile covers some 480,000 distinct CDR3 sequences, with over 9.5% appearing a single time and 10% to 15% taken by the ten largest. The input for sequencing was PBMCs from blood, taken about 40 days after vaccination. The source is a man aged 45-65 years who received an inactivated influenza vaccine.

This clonotype was seen more than once but under ten times. The rearrangement links TRBV4-3 to TRBJ1-6; possibly TRBD1 for D (5 bases). Trimming shortened V by 1 base and J by 11 bases, and 9 bases separated the two germline ends. Germline V gene data show CDR1 as LGHNA and CDR2 as YSLEER. The CDR3 contains 13 residues. The CDR3 region has the DNA TGCGCCAGCAGCCAAGCCAGGGCCCCACCCCTCCACTTT. Translating gives CASSQARAPPLHF.

This clonotype was seen a few times. The chain combines TRBV12-3 or TRBV12-4 with TRBJ2-7; possible D gene TRBD1, 6 bases. The CDR3 has 14 residues. V dropped 5 bases and J dropped 7 bases, with 18 bases sitting between them. CDR3 loop: CASSLTGPAGEQYF. DNA of the CDR3: TGTGCCAGCAGTCTCACAGGGCCCGCAGGGGAGCAGTACTTC.

At least ten counts were recorded for this clonotype. The chain joins TRBV5-1 to TRBJ2-3, with D perhaps matching TRBD2 (5 bases). The CDR3 is made up of 14 amino acids. Trimming shortened V by 5 bases and J by 0 bases, and 10 bases separated the two germline ends. Germline lookup yields CDR1 SGHRS and CDR2 YFSETQ. CDR3 in amino acids: CASREGSSTDTQYF. The DNA of the CDR3 is TGCGCCAGCAGAGAAGGGAGTAGCACAGATACGCAGTATTTT.

The chain joins TRBV20-1 to TRBJ2-5, with TRBD1 identical over 7 bases. Germline assignment: CDR1 DFQATT and CDR2 SNEGSKA (reference sequence). V shed 5 bases and J 4 bases; nucleotides not matched to a gene: 13. The CDR3 runs to 15 residues. CDR3: CSAGIKTGTGETQYF. The CDR3 DNA is TGCAGTGCTGGAATAAAGACAGGGACGGGAGAGACCCAGTACTTC.

This clonotype occurred many times. The chain links TRBV6-2 or TRBV6-3 to TRBJ2-3, with 7 bases matching TRBD2. Germline V lookup: CDR1 MNHEY, CDR2 SVGEGT. This CDR3 contains 17 residues. With V trimmed by 5 bases and J by 0 bases, 11 bases remained unmatched. The CDR3 nucleotides read TGTGCCAGCAGTGCGAGATTCCTAGCGGTTAGCACAGATACGCAGTATTTT. It translates to CASSARFLAVSTDTQYF.

This clonotype was observed a handful of times. The chain couples TRBV29-1 to TRBJ2-7; the D gene is possibly TRBD1 (5 bases). The CDR3 consists of 13 residues. V shed 6 bases and J shed 7 bases, with 19 bases lying between them. Germline V gene sequence: CDR1 SQVTM, CDR2 ANQGSEA. The CDR3 here is CSVLGQGSFEQYF. The CDR3 DNA reads as TGCAGCGTCCTGGGGCAGGGATCGTTTGAGCAGTACTTC.

This clonotype has at least ten counts. The chain employs TRBV20-1 and TRBJ2-1; D gene ambiguous. The CDR3 runs to 12 residues. Germline V gene lookup returns CDR1 DFQATT and CDR2 SNEGSKA (reference sequence). V lost 6 bases, J lost 7 bases, and 13 bases lay in between. As DNA, the CDR3 is TGCAGTGCAGCCCGGTATCCGAATGAGCAGTTCTTC. Translated: CSAARYPNEQFF.

The rearrangement joins TRBV2 to TRBJ2-5, with 12 bases lining up with TRBD2. Germline CDR1 and CDR2: SNHLY and FYNNEI. CDR3 size: 15 residues. Trimming took 6 bases from V and 5 from J; bases not matched to a gene: 7. CDR3 DNA sequence: TGTGCCAGCAGAGGACTAGCGGGGCGGCGGGAGACCCAGTACTTC. Translation: CASRGLAGRRETQYF.

On this clonotype: One end of the junction fails to match germline, which may point to a read error. The rearrangement links TRBV20-1 to TRBJ1-5; 9 nucleotides align to TRBD1. The CDR3 runs to 14 residues. Germline lookup yields CDR1 DFQATT and CDR2 SNEGSKA (reference sequence). As DNA, the CDR3 is TGCAGTGCTAAACACGGGACAGGGAATCGGCCCCAGCATTTT. Translating gives CSAKHGTGNRPQHF.

CDR3 coding DNA: TGCAGTGCTAGAGTTGAGGGTCCTACGCAGTATTTT. Protein product: CSARVEGPTQYF. The chain combines TRBV20-1 with TRBJ2-3, with D perhaps TRBD2 (5 bases). Trimming left V 1 base short and J 8 bases short, with 10 bases between. The CDR3 contains 12 residues. From germline, CDR1 is DFQATT and CDR2 SNEGSKA (reference sequence).